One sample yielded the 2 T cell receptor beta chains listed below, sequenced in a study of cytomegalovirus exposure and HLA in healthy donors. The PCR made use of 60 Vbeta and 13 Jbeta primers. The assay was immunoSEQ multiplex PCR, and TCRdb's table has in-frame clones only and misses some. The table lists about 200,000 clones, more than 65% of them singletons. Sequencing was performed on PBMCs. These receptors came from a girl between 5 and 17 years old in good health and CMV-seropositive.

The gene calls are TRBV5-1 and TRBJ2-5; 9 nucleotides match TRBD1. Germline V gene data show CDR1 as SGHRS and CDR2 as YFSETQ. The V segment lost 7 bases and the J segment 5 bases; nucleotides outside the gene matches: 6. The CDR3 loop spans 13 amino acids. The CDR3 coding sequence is TGCGCCAGCCGCAATACAGGGGGCGAGACCCAGTACTTC. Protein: CASRNTGGETQYF.

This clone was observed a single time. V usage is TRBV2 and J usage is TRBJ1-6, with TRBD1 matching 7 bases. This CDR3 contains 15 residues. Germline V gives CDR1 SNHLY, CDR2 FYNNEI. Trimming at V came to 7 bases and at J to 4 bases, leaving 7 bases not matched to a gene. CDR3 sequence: CASMSEGQYNSPLHF. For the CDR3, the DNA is TGTGCCAGCATGTCTGAGGGACAGTATAATTCACCCCTCCACTTT.